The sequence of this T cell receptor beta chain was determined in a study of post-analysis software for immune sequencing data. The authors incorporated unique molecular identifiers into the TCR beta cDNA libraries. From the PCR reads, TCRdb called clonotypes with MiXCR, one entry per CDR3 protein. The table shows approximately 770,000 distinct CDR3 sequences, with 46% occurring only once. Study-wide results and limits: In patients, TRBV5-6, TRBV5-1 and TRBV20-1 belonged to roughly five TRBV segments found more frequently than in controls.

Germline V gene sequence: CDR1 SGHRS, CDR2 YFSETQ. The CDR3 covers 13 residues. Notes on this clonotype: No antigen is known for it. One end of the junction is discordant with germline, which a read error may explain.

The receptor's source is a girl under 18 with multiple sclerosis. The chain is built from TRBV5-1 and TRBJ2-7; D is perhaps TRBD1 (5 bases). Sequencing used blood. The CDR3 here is CASRFDSPYEQYF. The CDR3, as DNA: TGCGCCAGCCGCTTCGACAGCCCCTACGAGCAGTACTTC.